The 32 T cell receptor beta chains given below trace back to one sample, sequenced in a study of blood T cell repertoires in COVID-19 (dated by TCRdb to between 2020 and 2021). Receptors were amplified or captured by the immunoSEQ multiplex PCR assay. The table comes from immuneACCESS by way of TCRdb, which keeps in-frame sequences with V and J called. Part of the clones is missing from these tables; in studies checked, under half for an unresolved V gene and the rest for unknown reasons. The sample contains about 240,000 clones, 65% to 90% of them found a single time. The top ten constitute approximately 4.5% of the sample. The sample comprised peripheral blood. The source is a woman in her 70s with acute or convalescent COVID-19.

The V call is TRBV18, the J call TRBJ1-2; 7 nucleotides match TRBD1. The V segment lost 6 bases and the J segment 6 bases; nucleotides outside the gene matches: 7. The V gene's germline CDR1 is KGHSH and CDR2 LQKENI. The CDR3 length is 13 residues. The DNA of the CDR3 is TGTGCCAGCTCTCAGACAGGGATGGATGGCTACACCTTC. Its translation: CASSQTGMDGYTF.

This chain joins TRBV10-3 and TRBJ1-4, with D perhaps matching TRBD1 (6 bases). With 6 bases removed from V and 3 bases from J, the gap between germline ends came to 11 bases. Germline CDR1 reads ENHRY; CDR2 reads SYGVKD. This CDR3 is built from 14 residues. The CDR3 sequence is CAIRPTGPNEKLFF. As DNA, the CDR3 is TGTGCCATCAGACCGACAGGTCCTAATGAAAAACTGTTTTTT.

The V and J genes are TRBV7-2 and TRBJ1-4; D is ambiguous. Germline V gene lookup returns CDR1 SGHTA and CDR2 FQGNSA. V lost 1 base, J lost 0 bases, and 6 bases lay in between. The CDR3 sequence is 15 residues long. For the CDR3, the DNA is TGTGCCAGCAGCTTAGGCCCAGCAACTAATGAAAAACTGTTTTTT. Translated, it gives CASSLGPATNEKLFF.

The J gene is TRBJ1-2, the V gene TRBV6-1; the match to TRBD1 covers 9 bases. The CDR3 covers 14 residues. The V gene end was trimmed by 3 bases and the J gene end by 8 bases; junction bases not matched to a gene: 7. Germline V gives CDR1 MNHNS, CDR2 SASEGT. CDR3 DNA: TGTGCCAGCAGTGATACCGGGACAGGGCCGGGCTACACCTTC. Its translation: CASSDTGTGPGYTF.

The CDR3 loop reads CATGQAAKNIQYF. CDR3 nucleotides: TGTGCCACCGGACAGGCAGCCAAAAACATTCAGTACTTC. The genes are TRBV2 and TRBJ2-4; 7 bases line up with TRBD1. Germline CDR1 SNHLY, CDR2 FYNNEI. The trim removed 10 bases at V and 0 bases at J, leaving 3 bases unmatched. The CDR3 is made up of 13 amino acids.

The CDR3 bases are TGTGCCAGCAGCTTGCGGGTTAGCACGCCCACAGATACGCAGTATTTT. Protein product: CASSLRVSTPTDTQYF. The chain uses TRBV5-6 and TRBJ2-3; no firm D call. V lost 1 base, J lost 2 bases, and 14 bases lay in between. CDR3 size: 16 residues. CDR1 is SGHDT, CDR2 YYEEEE, per germline. Variable domain in full (rest from reference TRBV5-6 and TRBJ2-3): DAGVTQSPTHLIKTRGQQVTLRCSPKSGHDTVSWYQQALGQGPQFIFQYYEEEERQRGNFPDRFSGHQFPNYSSELNVNALLLGDSALYLCASSLRVSTPTDTQYFGPGTRLTVL.

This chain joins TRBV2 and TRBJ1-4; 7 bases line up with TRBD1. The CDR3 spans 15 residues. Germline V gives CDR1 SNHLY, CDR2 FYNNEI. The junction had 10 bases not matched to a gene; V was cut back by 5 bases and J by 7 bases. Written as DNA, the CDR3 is TGTGCCAGCAGTTTGACCGGGACAGCGGTTGAAAAACTGTTTTTT. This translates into CASSLTGTAVEKLFF.

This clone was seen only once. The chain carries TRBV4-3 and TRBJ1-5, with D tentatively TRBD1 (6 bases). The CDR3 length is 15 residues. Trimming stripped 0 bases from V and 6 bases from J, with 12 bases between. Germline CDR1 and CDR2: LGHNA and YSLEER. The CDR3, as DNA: TGCGCCAGCAGCCAAGATACAGGGCGAAGTCAGCCCCAGCATTTT. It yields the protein CASSQDTGRSQPQHF.

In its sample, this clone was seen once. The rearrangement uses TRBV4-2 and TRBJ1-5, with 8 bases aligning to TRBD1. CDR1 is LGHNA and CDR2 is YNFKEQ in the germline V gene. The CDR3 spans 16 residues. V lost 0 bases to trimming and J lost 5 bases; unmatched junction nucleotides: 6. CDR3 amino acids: CASSQDIQGAYQPQHF. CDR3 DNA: TGTGCCAGCAGCCAAGATATCCAGGGGGCTTATCAGCCCCAGCATTTT.

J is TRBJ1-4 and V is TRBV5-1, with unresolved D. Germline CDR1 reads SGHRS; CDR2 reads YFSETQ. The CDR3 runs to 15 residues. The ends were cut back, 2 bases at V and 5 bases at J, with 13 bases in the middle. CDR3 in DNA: TGCGCCAGCAGCTTCGAGGGAAGAAAAAATGAAAAACTGTTTTTT. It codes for CASSFEGRKNEKLFF. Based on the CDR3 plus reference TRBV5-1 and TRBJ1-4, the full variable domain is KAGVTQTPRYLIKTRGQQVTLSCSPISGHRSVSWYQQTPGQGLQFLFEYFSETQRNKGNFPGRFSGRQFSNSRSEMNVSTLELGDSALYLCASSFEGRKNEKLFFGSGTQLSVL.

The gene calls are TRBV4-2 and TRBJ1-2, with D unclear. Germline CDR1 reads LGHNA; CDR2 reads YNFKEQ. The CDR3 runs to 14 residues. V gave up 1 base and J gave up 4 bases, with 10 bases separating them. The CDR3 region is CASSQGFYPYGYTF. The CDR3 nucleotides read TGTGCCAGCAGCCAAGGGTTCTATCCCTATGGCTACACCTTC.

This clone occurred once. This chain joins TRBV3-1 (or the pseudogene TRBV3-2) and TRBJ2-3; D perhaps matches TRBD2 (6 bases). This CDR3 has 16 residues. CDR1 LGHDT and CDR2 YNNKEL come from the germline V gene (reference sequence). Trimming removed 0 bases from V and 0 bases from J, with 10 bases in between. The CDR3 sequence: CASSQDLSGSTDTQYF. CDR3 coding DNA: TGTGCCAGCAGCCAAGATCTCAGCGGGAGCACAGATACGCAGTATTTT.

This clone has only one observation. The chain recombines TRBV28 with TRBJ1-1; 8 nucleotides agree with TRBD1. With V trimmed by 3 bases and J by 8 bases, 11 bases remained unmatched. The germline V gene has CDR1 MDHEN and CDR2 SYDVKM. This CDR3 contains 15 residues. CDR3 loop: CASSLSRTGPEEAFF. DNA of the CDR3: TGTGCCAGCAGTTTGTCTAGGACAGGGCCCGAGGAAGCTTTCTTT.

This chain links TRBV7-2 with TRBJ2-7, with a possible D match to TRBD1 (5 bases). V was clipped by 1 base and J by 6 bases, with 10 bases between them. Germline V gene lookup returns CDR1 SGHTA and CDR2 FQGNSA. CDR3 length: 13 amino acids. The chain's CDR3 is CASSLGSRGEQYF. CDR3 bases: TGTGCCAGCAGCTTAGGTTCTAGGGGCGAGCAGTACTTC.

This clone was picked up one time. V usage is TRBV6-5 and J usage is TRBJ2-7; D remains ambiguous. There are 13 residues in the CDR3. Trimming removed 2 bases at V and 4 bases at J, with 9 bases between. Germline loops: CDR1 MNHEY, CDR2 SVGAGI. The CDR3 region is CASSYGSEYEQYF. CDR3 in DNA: TGTGCCAGCAGTTACGGCAGCGAATACGAGCAGTACTTC.

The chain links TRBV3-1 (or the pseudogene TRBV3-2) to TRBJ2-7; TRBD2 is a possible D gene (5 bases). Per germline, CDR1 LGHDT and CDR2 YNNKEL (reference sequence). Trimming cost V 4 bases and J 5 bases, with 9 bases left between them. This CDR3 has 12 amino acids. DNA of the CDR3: TGTGCCAGCAGCCCGGCGGGTCACGAGCAGTACTTC. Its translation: CASSPAGHEQYF.

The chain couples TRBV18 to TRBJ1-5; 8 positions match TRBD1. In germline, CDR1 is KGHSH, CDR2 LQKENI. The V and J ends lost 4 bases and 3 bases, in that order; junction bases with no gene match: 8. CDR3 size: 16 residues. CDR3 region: CASSHGQGSANQPQHF. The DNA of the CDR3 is TGTGCCAGCTCACACGGACAGGGCAGCGCCAATCAGCCCCAGCATTTT.

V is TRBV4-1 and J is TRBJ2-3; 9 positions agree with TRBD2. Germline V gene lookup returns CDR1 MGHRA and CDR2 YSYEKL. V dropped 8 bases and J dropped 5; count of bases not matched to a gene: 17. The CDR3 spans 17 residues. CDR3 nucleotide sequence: TGCGCCAGCGGCGCTACTTTGAAGCGGGGGGCAGGAGATACGCAGTATTTT. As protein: CASGATLKRGAGDTQYF.

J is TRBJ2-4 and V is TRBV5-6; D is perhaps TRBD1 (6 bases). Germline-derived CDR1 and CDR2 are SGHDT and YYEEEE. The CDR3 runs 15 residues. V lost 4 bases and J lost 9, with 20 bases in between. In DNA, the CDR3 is TGTGCCAGCAGCCTCCTTACAGGGAACGAGGGCATTCAGTACTTC. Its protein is CASSLLTGNEGIQYF.

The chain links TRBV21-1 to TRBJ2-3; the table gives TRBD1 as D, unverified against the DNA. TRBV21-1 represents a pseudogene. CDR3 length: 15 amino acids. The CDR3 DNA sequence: TGTGCCAGCAGCAAAGCCTGGACAGGGGCAGATACGCAGTATTTT. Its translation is CASSKAWTGADTQYF.

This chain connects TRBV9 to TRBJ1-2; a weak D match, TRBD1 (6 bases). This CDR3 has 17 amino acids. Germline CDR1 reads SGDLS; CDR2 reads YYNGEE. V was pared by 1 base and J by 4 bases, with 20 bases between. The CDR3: CASSVFQTVRGAYGYTF. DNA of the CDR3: TGTGCCAGCAGCGTATTTCAAACGGTCAGGGGAGCCTATGGCTACACCTTC.

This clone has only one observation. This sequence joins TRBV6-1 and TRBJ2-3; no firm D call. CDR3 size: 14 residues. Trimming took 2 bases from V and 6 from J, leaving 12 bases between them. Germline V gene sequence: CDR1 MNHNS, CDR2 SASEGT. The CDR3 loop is CASSENLAWDTQYF. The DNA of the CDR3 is TGTGCCAGCAGTGAAAATCTGGCTTGGGATACGCAGTATTTT.

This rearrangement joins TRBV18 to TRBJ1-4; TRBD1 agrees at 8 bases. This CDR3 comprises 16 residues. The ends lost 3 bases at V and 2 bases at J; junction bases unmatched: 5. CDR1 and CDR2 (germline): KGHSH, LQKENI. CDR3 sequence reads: CASSPQNRGTNEKLFF. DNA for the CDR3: TGTGCCAGCTCACCGCAAAACAGGGGGACTAATGAAAAACTGTTTTTT.

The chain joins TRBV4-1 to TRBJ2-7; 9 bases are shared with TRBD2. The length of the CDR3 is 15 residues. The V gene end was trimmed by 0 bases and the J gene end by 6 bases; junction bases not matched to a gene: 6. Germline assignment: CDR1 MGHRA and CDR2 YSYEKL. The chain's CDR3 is CASSQEPQRGVEQYF. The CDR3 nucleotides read TGCGCCAGCAGCCAAGAGCCCCAGCGGGGGGTCGAGCAGTACTTC.

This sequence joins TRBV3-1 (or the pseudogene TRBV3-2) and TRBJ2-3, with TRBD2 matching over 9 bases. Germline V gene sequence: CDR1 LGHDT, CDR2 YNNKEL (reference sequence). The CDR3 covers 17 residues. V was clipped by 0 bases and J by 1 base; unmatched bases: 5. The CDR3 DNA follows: TGTGCCAGCAGCCAAGATCTAATAGCGGGGGGCACAGATACGCAGTATTTT. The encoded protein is CASSQDLIAGGTDTQYF.

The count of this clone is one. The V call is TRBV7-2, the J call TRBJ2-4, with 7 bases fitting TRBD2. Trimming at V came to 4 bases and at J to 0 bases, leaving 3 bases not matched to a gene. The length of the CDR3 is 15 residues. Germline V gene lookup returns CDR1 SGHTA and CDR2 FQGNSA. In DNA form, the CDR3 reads TGTGCCAGCAGCTCGGGACTACTAGCCAAAAACATTCAGTACTTC. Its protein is CASSSGLLAKNIQYF.

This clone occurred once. DNA of the CDR3: TGCAGCGGCAGGGACACCGGGGAGCTGTTTTTT. It encodes CSGRDTGELFF. The chain has TRBV29-1 and TRBJ2-2; TRBD1 is a possible D gene (5 bases). With 7 bases removed from V and 3 bases from J, the gap between germline ends came to 6 bases. The germline V gene has CDR1 SQVTM and CDR2 ANQGSEA. The CDR3 loop spans 11 amino acids.

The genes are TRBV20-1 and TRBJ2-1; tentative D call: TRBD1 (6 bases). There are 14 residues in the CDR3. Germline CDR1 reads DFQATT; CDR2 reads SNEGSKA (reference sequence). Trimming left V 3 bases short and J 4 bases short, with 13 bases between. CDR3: CSASWDTRYNEQFF. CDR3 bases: TGCAGTGCTAGTTGGGACACGAGATACAATGAGCAGTTCTTC.

The CDR3: CASSHSPGANTGELFF. CDR3 nucleotides: TGCGCCAGCAGCCATTCGCCAGGGGCGAACACCGGGGAGCTGTTTTTT. The chain links TRBV4-1 to TRBJ2-2, with D tentatively TRBD1 (6 bases). Trimming left V 3 bases short and J 0 bases short, with 11 bases between. Germline V gene sequence: CDR1 MGHRA, CDR2 YSYEKL. The length of the CDR3 is 16 residues.

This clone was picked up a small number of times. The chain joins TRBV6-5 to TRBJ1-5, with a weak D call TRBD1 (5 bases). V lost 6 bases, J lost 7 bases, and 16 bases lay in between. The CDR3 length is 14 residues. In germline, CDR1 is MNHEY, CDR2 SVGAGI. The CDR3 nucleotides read TGTGCCAGCAGCGACGCAGGGATTAGGCAGCCCCAGCATTTT. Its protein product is CASSDAGIRQPQHF.

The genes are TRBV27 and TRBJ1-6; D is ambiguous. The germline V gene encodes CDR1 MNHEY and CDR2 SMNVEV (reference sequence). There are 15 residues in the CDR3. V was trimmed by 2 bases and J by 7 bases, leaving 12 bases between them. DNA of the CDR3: TGTGCCAGCAGTTTAGGTGAGCCAAGAAATTCACCCCTCCACTTT. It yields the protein CASSLGEPRNSPLHF.

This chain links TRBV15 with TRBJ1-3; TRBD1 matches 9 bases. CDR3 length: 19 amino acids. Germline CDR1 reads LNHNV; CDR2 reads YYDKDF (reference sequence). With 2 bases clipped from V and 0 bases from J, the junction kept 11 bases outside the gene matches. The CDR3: CATSRTPGQGFSSGNTIYF. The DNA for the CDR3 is TGTGCCACCAGCAGAACACCGGGACAGGGCTTCTCCTCTGGAAACACCATATATTTT.